These T cell receptor beta chains were read from a single sample in a study of T cell responses to AZD1222 COVID-19 vaccine. Produced via immunoSEQ multiplex PCR; TCRdb's table is partial and in-frame only. The profile shows over 100,000 clones, 85% to 90% of them singletons. Specimen: peripheral blood, collected on day 0 of AZD1222 vaccination. All receptors derive from an adult in good health. Each CDR3 is given with its conserved first and last residue. A D gene is named only where the DNA matches it firmly. Clone size appears in some rows only: once, few, many, or a class for an expanded clone.

TRBJ1-6,NA,NA,TRBV15,CATRPVDRRDSPLHF,TGTGCCACCAGACCGGTAGATCGAAGGGATTCACCCCTCCACTTT
TRBJ1-5,once,NA,TRBV18,CASSPTQGSGQPQHF,TGTGCCAGCTCACCTACTCAGGGATCGGGCCAGCCCCAGCATTTT
TRBJ2-7,once,TRBD1,TRBV2,CASRKAAGGSYEQYF,TGTGCCAGCAGGAAGGCGGCAGGGGGCTCCTACGAGCAGTACTTC
TRBJ2-7,NA,NA,TRBV29-1,CSVEVPNKSYEQYF,TGCAGCGTTGAAGTTCCGAACAAATCCTACGAGCAGTACTTC
TRBJ1-1,NA,TRBD1,TRBV5-6,CASSLDTSGGTEAFF,TGTGCCAGCAGCTTGGACACATCAGGGGGCACTGAAGCTTTCTTT
TRBJ1-2,NA,TRBD1,TRBV7-2,CASSRGGGDYGYTF,TGTGCCAGCAGCCGGGGAGGGGGCGACTATGGCTACACCTTC
TRBJ1-1,NA,NA,TRBV28,CASSPLVSSLNTEAFF,TGTGCCAGCAGCCCTCTTGTGAGCAGCCTGAACACTGAAGCTTTCTTT
TRBJ2-5,NA,TRBD2,TRBV7-3,CASSLGLAGVAETQYF,TGTGCCAGCAGCTTAGGACTAGCGGGGGTAGCGGAGACCCAGTACTTC
TRBJ2-2,few,NA,TRBV7-3,CASSNRRGGGELFF,TGTGCCAGCAGTAACCGCAGGGGAGGTGGGGAGCTGTTTTTT
TRBJ2-5,NA,TRBD2,TRBV5-1,CASSLGLAGAGGETQYF,TGCGCCAGCAGCTTGGGCCTAGCGGGGGCAGGGGGCGAGACCCAGTACTTC
TRBJ2-3,NA,NA,TRBV7-8,CASSQAWNTQYF,TGTGCCAGCAGCCAGGCATGGAATACGCAGTATTTT
TRBJ2-3,NA,NA,TRBV7-2,CASSFTDTQYF,TGTGCCAGCAGCTTCACAGATACGCAGTATTTT
TRBJ2-2,NA,TRBD1,TRBV6-2/TRBV6-3,CASSQTGGHTGELFF,TGTGCCAGCAGTCAGACAGGGGGCCACACCGGGGAGCTGTTTTTT
TRBJ1-4,NA,NA,TRBV3-1/TRBV3-2,CASSFGKGAINEKLFF,TGTGCCAGCAGTTTCGGAAAAGGGGCCATTAATGAAAAACTGTTTTTT
TRBJ1-2,few,NA,TRBV12-3/TRBV12-4,CASSLQGYGYTF,TGTGCCAGCAGTTTACAGGGCTATGGCTACACCTTC
TRBJ1-1,NA,TRBD1,TRBV28,CASSLVGQGARKAFF,TGTGCCAGCAGTTTGGTAGGACAGGGGGCACGGAAAGCTTTCTTT
TRBJ1-5,NA,NA,TRBV27,CASSLSVVSNQPQHF,TGTGCCAGCAGTTTATCGGTAGTGAGCAATCAGCCCCAGCATTTT
TRBJ2-7,NA,NA,TRBV20-1,CSASLSFRQYF,TGCAGTGCCTCGCTCTCTTTCCGGCAGTACTTC
TRBJ2-7,NA,NA,TRBV28,CASSTRVEQYF,TGTGCCAGCAGTACGAGGGTCGAGCAGTACTTC
TRBJ2-7,NA,NA,TRBV11-2,CASSLEGPFQYF,TGTGCCAGCAGCTTAGAAGGGCCCTTCCAGTACTTC
TRBJ2-3,NA,NA,TRBV7-8,CASSLIGGEGTDTQYF,TGTGCCAGCAGCTTAATTGGGGGCGAAGGAACAGATACGCAGTATTTT
TRBJ1-2,NA,NA,TRBV9,CASSALGSPLEGYTF,TGTGCCAGCAGCGCCCTCGGGAGTCCACTAGAAGGCTACACCTTC
TRBJ1-6,NA,NA,TRBV5-6,CASSSWSTNSPLHF,TGTGCCAGCAGCTCTTGGAGCACTAATTCACCCCTCCACTTT
TRBJ1-6,few,NA,TRBV7-6,CASSLGGSSYNSPLHF,TGTGCCAGCAGCTTAGGGGGGAGCTCCTATAATTCACCCCTCCACTTT
TRBJ2-4,NA,NA,TRBV29-1,CSVGGIGIQYF,TGCAGCGTTGGGGGAATCGGCATTCAGTACTTC
TRBJ1-1,NA,NA,TRBV5-4,CASSNYRTLNTEAFF,TGTGCCAGCAGCAATTACCGGACCCTGAACACTGAAGCTTTCTTT
TRBJ2-7,NA,NA,TRBV27,CASSLNLGYEQYF,TGTGCCAGCAGTTTAAATCTGGGGTACGAGCAGTACTTC
TRBJ2-4,NA,NA,TRBV5-1,CASSLEGHLAKNIQYF,TGCGCCAGCAGCTTGGAAGGTCATCTAGCCAAAAACATTCAGTACTTC
TRBJ2-3,once,TRBD2,TRBV11-2,CASSNPSGGIDTQYF,TGTGCCAGCAGCAACCCTAGCGGGGGGATAGATACGCAGTATTTT
TRBJ1-2,NA,NA,TRBV4-2,CASSQEIGRYGYTF,TGTGCCAGCAGCCAAGAAATTGGGCGCTATGGCTACACCTTC
TRBJ1-2,NA,NA,TRBV27,CASSSPGTGGGRRYGYTF,TGTGCCAGCAGTTCTCCCGGGACGGGCGGAGGACGGCGATATGGCTACACCTTC
TRBJ2-5,NA,NA,TRBV5-1,CASSGEGQLSETQYF,TGCGCCAGCAGCGGGGAGGGACAGCTAAGTGAGACCCAGTACTTC
TRBJ1-1,NA,NA,TRBV19,CASSLDRLQGTEAFF,TGTGCCAGTAGTCTTGACAGGCTTCAGGGGACTGAAGCTTTCTTT
TRBJ2-7,NA,TRBD1,TRBV18,CASSGQGAGEQYF,TGTGCCAGCTCCGGCCAGGGGGCGGGGGAGCAGTACTTC
TRBJ2-5,NA,NA,TRBV5-6,CASSLAGTGYQETQYF,TGTGCCAGCAGCTTGGCTGGGACGGGGTACCAAGAGACCCAGTACTTC
TRBJ2-7,NA,TRBD1,TRBV6-2/TRBV6-3,CASSPRDRPYEQYF,TGTGCCAGCAGTCCCCGGGACAGACCCTACGAGCAGTACTTC
TRBJ1-2,NA,NA,TRBV2,CASSRQTENYGYTF,TGTGCCAGCAGCAGACAGACAGAGAACTATGGCTACACCTTC
TRBJ1-1,NA,NA,TRBV15,CATSREPRGTEAFF,TGTGCCACCAGCAGAGAACCCCGGGGAACTGAAGCTTTCTTT
TRBJ1-1,once,NA,TRBV6-2/TRBV6-3,CASSYLVGKTEAFF,TGTGCCAGCAGTTACTTGGTAGGGAAGACTGAAGCTTTCTTT